This TCR beta chain was captured by sequencing in a study of tumor and adjacent non-tumor tissue in lung cancer. Study in general: Aged about 30 to 76 years, patients included 10 men and several women with stage I to III disease. Each sample yielded a few million productive TCRbeta reads on average.

The library came from three nested PCR rounds adapted from ARM-PCR protocols. TCRdb reprocessed the multiplex PCR reads via MiXCR and lists one record per CDR3 protein. Of under 95,000 distinct CDR3 sequences listed, approximately 81% are singletons. No cell sorting was done before RNA was extracted from the tissue. This non-tumor lung sample came from over 3 cm beyond the tumor edge. Note on this clonotype: Lacking the conserved final phenylalanine or tryptophan, this CDR3 likely reflects a read error.

The CDR3 loop spans 12 amino acids. The V gene lost 3 bases and the J gene lost 3 bases, with 6 bases spanning the gap. Germline CDR1 reads SGHNT; CDR2 reads YENEEA. The genes are TRBV11-3 and TRBJ2-7; D is undetermined. The receptor's source is a man in his 60s with non-small cell lung cancer. The sequenced material came from distant non-tumor lung tissue. In DNA form, the CDR3 reads TGTGCCAGCAGCTTGTGCATCTACGAGCAGTACTTA. Translated: CASSLCIYEQYL.